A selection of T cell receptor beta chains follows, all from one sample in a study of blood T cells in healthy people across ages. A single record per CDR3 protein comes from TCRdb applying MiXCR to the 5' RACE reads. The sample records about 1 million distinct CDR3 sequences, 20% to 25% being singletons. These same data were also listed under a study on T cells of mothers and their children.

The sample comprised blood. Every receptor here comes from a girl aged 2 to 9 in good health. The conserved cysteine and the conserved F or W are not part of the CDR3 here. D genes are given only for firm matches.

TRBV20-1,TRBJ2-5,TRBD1,SARRDRGIAETQY
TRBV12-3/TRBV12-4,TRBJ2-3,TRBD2,ASSLGLAGIHTQY
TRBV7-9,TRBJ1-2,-,ASSSTVGTGGYT
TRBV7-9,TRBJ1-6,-,ASSLPHSPLH
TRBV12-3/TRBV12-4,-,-,ASSPINKKETQY
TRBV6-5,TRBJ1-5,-,ASSYTWLQPQH
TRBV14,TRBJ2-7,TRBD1,ASSQGWQGVYEQY
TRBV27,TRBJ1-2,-,ASRPQGLYGYT
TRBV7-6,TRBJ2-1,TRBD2,ASSQGLAGYNEQF
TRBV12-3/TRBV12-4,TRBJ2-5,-,ASSFWGDQETQY
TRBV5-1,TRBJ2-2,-,ASSPRAMNTGELF
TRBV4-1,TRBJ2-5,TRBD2,ASSQTSGTGEQY
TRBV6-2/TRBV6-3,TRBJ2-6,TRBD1,ASSYSGTVSGANVLT
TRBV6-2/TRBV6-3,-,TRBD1,ASTTIGTGIREQY
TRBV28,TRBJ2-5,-,ASSFPGTTETQY
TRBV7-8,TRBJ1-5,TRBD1,ASSSRDRSNQPQH
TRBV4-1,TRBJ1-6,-,ASSPKSAADNSPLH
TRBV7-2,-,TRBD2,ASSSEGGLARAYNEQF
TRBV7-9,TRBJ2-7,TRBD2,ASSDAGGGYYEQY
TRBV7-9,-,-,ASSFGGSTLKETQY
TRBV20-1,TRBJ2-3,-,SASQDSTDTQY
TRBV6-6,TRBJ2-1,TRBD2,ASSPYQGGKNEQF
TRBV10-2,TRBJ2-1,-,ASSGGEWNEQF
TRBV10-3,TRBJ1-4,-,ASPKAYEKLF
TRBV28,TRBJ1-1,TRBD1,ASSPVPGQGLKLF
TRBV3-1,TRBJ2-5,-,AVSVAVYQETQY
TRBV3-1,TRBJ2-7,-,ASSHPPGTQGGGEQY
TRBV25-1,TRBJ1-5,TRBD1,ASSEGQGWQPQH
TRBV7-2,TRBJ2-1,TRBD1,ASQTAGTGTGYEQF
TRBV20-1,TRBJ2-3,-,SAITDTQY
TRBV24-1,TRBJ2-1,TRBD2,ATSDWDTGTSAYDEQF
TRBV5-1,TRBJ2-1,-,ASSLGVEFPYGDEQF
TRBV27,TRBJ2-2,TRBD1,ATRDRNTGELF
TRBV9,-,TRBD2,ASSNKRESYNEQF
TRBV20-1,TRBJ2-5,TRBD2,SAARGVKTQY
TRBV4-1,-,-,ASSQVVGENEQF
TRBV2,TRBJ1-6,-,ASLGPPGAPLH
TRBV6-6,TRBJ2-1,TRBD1,ASTRDSQTYNEQF
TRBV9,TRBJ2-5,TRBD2,ASSVLAGGQETQY
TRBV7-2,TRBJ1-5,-,ASSLDQGGYQPQH
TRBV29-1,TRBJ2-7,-,SVRDNSYEQY
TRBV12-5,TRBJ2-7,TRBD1,ASGLRTGTGGYEQY
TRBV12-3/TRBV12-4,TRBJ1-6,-,ASTPGGSYNSPLH
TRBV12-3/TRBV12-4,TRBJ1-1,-,ASSFSGLYAEAF
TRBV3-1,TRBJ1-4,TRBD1,ASSQVYRGDEKLF
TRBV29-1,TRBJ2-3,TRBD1,SVPTGGVSTDTQY
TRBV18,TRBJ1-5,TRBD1,ASSTQGVDQPQH
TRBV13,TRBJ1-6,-,ASSLIGDSSALH
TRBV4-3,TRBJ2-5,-,ASRQDWGPRETQY
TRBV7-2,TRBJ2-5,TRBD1,ASSFPQGVGETQY
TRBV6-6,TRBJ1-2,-,ASSTIDKHT
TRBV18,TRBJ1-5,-,ASSPSGQYQPQH
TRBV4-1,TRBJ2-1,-,ASSESRGRGSYNEQF
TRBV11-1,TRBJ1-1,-,ASSRSGVEAF
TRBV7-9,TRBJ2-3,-,ASSLNLPGPTDTQY
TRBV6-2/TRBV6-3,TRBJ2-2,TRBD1,ASSYRGRATGELF